This T cell receptor beta chain was identified during a study of T cells expressing NK-cell markers. TCRdb reprocessed the 5' RACE reads, keeping one entry per CDR3 protein, no DNA. Here the sample table reports about 110,000 distinct CDR3 sequences. The germline CDR1 and CDR2 sequences are SGDLS and YYNGEE. This CDR3 comprises 15 residues. Specimen: blood T cells: a sorted CD56 or NKG2C T cell subset, CD4+ or CD8+ T cells, or bulk PBMC T cells (not recorded which). This clonotype was sampled from a woman aged 18-70 years in good health. V and J are TRBV9 and TRBJ2-1; TCRdb proposes TRBD1, but this gene call is untestable without DNA. The CDR3 protein is CASSNQGLGYNEQFF.